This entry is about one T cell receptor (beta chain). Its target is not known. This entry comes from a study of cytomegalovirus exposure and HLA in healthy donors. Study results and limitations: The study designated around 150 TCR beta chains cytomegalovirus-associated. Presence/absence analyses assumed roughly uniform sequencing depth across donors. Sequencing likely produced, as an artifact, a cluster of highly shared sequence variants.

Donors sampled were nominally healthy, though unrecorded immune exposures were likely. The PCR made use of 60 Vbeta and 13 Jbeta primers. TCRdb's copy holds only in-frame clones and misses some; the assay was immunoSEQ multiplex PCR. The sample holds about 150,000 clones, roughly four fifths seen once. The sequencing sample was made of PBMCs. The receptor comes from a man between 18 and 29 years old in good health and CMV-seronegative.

The CDR3 region is CASSLGQFPRSYEQYF. The CDR3 DNA sequence: TGTGCCAGCAGTCTAGGACAATTTCCCCGCTCCTACGAGCAGTACTTC. V is TRBV9 and J is TRBJ2-5; maybe TRBD1 (5 bases). The DNA end is more similar to TRBJ2-7, so the J call may be wrong. Germline assignment: CDR1 SGDLS and CDR2 YYNGEE. The CDR3 runs 16 residues.